A single sample is the source of the 21 T cell receptor beta chains below, sequenced in a study of blood T cells in healthy people across ages. Together with a sample-barcoded 5' primer, a J-beta primer mix was included in a second PCR lasting about 7 to 11 cycles. TCRdb analysed the 5' RACE reads with MiXCR anew, one entry per CDR3 protein. The sample lists some 1.5 million distinct CDR3 sequences, 28% occurring once. The sequenced sample was blood. These receptors originate from a woman in her twenties or thirties in good health.

This rearrangement joins TRBV25-1 to TRBJ2-1, with D perhaps assigned TRBD1 or TRBD2 (7 bases each). Between the trimmed V and J ends, which lost 6 bases and 6 bases, there was a span of 18 bases. Germline-derived CDR1 and CDR2 are MGHDK and SYGVNS. This CDR3 spans 15 amino acids. DNA for the CDR3: TGTGCCAGCAGCTTTGGGAGGGGGCTCTTCAATGAGCAGTTCTTC. This encodes CASSFGRGLFNEQFF. Full variable domain (rest looked up from reference TRBV25-1 and TRBJ2-1): EADIYQTPRYLVIGTGKKITLECSQTMGHDKMYWYQQDPGMELHLIHYSYGVNSTEKGDLSSESTVSRIRTEHFPLTLESARPSHTSQYLCASSFGRGLFNEQFFGPGTRLTVL.

This clonotype occurred a few times. The chain links TRBV4-3 to TRBJ2-1, with TRBD2 matching over 12 bases. V lost 5 bases to trimming and J lost 7 bases; unmatched junction nucleotides: 6. Germline CDR1 LGHNA, CDR2 YSLEER. There are 15 residues in the CDR3. CDR3 coding DNA: TGCGCCAGCAGCTCGTCACTAGCGGGAGGTAATGAGCAGTTCTTC. Translation: CASSSSLAGGNEQFF.

This clonotype was found many times. The chain is built from TRBV7-8 and TRBJ1-5; D uncertain. This CDR3 is built from 15 residues. CDR1 SGHVS and CDR2 FQNEAQ come from the germline V gene. V was clipped by 1 base and J by 3 bases, with 10 bases between them. The CDR3 loop is CASSLGQRFNQPQHF. The CDR3 DNA reads TGTGCCAGCAGCTTAGGGCAGCGTTTCAATCAGCCCCAGCATTTT.

The chain recombines TRBV10-3 with TRBJ2-7; TRBD1 might be the D (6 bases). CDR1 is ENHRY, CDR2 SYGVKD, per germline. The V end lost 7 bases, the J end lost 4 bases, and 17 bases lay between the germline ends. There are 14 residues in the CDR3. The CDR3 loop reads CAIKRDTMGYEQYF. The CDR3 coding sequence is TGTGCCATCAAAAGGGACACCATGGGGTACGAGCAGTACTTC.

This clonotype has more than one count but fewer than ten. The CDR3 DNA follows: TGTGCCTGGAGTGTGGTCAGGAGCTCCTACAATGAGCAGTACTTC. This translates into CAWSVVRSSYNEQYF. This chain joins TRBV30 and TRBJ2-1; D ambiguous. The better agreement between TRBJ2-7 and the DNA end casts doubt on the J call. This CDR3 has 15 amino acids. Looked up from germline, CDR1 is GTSNPN and CDR2 is SVGIG (reference sequence).

The J gene is TRBJ1-2, the V gene TRBV2; TRBD1 matches at 7 bases. Germline V gives CDR1 SNHLY, CDR2 FYNNEI. The V segment lost 5 bases and the J segment 6 bases; nucleotides outside the gene matches: 9. The CDR3 is 14 amino acids. The chain's CDR3 is CASSLTGERNGYTF. CDR3 nucleotides: TGTGCCAGCAGTCTTACAGGGGAAAGAAATGGCTACACCTTC.

This clonotype appeared a few times. V is TRBV5-6 and J is TRBJ2-5, with TRBD2 matching 8 bases. CDR1 and CDR2 from the germline V gene are SGHDT and YYEEEE. The CDR3 contains 16 residues. Trimming at V came to 4 bases and at J to 5 bases, leaving 13 bases not matched to a gene. CDR3 sequence reads: CASSPMGAGVQETQYF. Written as DNA, the CDR3 is TGTGCCAGCAGCCCCATGGGAGCGGGAGTTCAGGAGACCCAGTACTTC.

The rearrangement uses TRBV18 and TRBJ2-5; 9 bases are a match to TRBD1. From germline, CDR1 is KGHSH and CDR2 LQKENI. The CDR3 contains 18 residues. V trimming: 0 bases; J trimming: 0 bases; junction bases outside the gene matches: 8. The CDR3 region is CASSPPGHDRGNQETQYF. CDR3 in DNA: TGTGCCAGCTCACCACCGGGACATGACAGGGGGAACCAAGAGACCCAGTACTTC.

This CDR3 reads CASRERAEEYTGELFF. CDR3 DNA sequence: TGTGCCAGCAGGGAGCGGGCCGAGGAGTACACCGGGGAGCTGTTTTTT. This chain connects TRBV27 to TRBJ2-2, with a possible D match to TRBD2 (6 bases). Germline V lookup: CDR1 MNHEY, CDR2 SMNVEV (reference sequence). The CDR3 sequence is 16 residues long. V lost 6 bases, J lost 3 bases, and 17 bases lay in between.

This clonotype was counted at least ten times. The chain uses TRBV10-3 and TRBJ1-1; no definite D call. V lost 2 bases to trimming and J lost 6 bases, with 10 bases between them. The germline CDR1 and CDR2 sequences are ENHRY and SYGVKD. CDR3 length: 13 residues. Here the CDR3 DNA reads TGTGCCATCAGTGAGGATGGAGTCGCTGAAGCTTTCTTT. Protein product: CAISEDGVAEAFF.

The V and J genes are TRBV19 and TRBJ1-5; the D is unclear. This CDR3 has 16 amino acids. Germline V gives CDR1 LNHDA, CDR2 SQIVND (reference sequence). The ends were cut back, 4 bases at V and 0 bases at J, with 13 bases in the middle. The CDR3 DNA reads TGTGCCAGTAGTAGGCTCCAAACGGCTAGCAATCAGCCCCAGCATTTT. Translation gives CASSRLQTASNQPQHF.

This clonotype has only a few counts. The rearrangement links TRBV27 to TRBJ2-7, with a possible D match to TRBD1 (6 bases). The CDR3 has 15 residues. CDR1 and CDR2 from the germline V gene are MNHEY and SMNVEV (reference sequence). V gave up 5 bases and J gave up 4 bases, with 18 bases separating them. CDR3 sequence reads: CASSVFRGAAYEQYF. The CDR3 DNA is TGTGCCAGCAGTGTATTCAGGGGCGCAGCTTACGAGCAGTACTTC.

Notes on this clonotype: Germline and junction disagree at one end, which may indicate a read error. The chain recombines TRBV5-1 with TRBJ2-7, with D possibly being TRBD2 (5 bases). Germline V gives CDR1 SGHRS, CDR2 YFSETQ. The CDR3 runs to 15 residues. In nucleotides, the CDR3 is TGTGCCAGCAGTGAGGCGAGGCGAGACTACTACGAGCAGTACTTC. It yields the protein CASSEARRDYYEQYF.

The chain recombines TRBV5-1 with TRBJ2-1; 12 bases line up with TRBD2. The ends lost 2 bases at V and 0 bases at J; junction bases unmatched: 6. CDR1 is SGHRS, CDR2 YFSETQ, per germline. There are 18 residues in the CDR3. The CDR3 loop is CASSFTSGGPSSYNEQFF. The CDR3 coding sequence is TGCGCCAGCAGCTTTACTAGCGGGGGGCCGAGCTCCTACAATGAGCAGTTCTTC.

J is TRBJ1-1 and V is TRBV5-1; D may be TRBD1 (5 bases). The CDR3 consists of 16 residues. V dropped 3 bases and J dropped 1 base, with 16 bases sitting between them. From germline, CDR1 is SGHRS and CDR2 YFSETQ. CDR3 sequence reads: CASSSQGGLTNTEAFF. CDR3 in DNA: TGCGCCAGCAGCTCTCAGGGAGGGCTGACGAACACTGAAGCTTTCTTT.

Only a few counts were recorded for this clonotype. The CDR3 DNA reads as TGTGCCTCAGCCAAACAGGGGTTAGTCCACAATGAGCAGTTCTTC. Translated, it gives CASAKQGLVHNEQFF. The chain uses TRBV27 and TRBJ2-1, with 7 bases matching TRBD1. V trimming: 11 bases; J trimming: 5 bases; junction bases outside the gene matches: 15. From germline, CDR1 is MNHEY and CDR2 SMNVEV (reference sequence). The CDR3 contains 15 residues.

This rearrangement joins TRBV7-9 to TRBJ2-3; D ambiguous. Germline lookup yields CDR1 SEHNR and CDR2 FQNEAQ (reference sequence). The CDR3 has 17 residues. Between the trimmed V and J ends, which lost 5 bases and 1 base, there was a span of 19 bases. The CDR3 region is CASSAPQPWTRTDTQYF. As DNA, the CDR3 is TGTGCCAGCAGCGCCCCGCAACCCTGGACCCGCACAGATACGCAGTATTTT.

Notes on this clonotype: One end of the junction does not line up with germline, which may come from a read error. The rearrangement joins TRBV12-3 or TRBV12-4 to TRBJ2-5; possible D gene TRBD1, 6 bases. There are 14 residues in the CDR3. This CDR3 is CASSKRTDQETQCF. The CDR3 nucleotides read TGTGCCAGCAGTAAAAGGACAGACCAAGAGACCCAGTGCTTC.

This clonotype occurred once. The V call is TRBV12-3 or TRBV12-4, the J call TRBJ2-1, with no clear D. Trimming took 3 bases from V and 12 from J, leaving 15 bases between them. The CDR3 contains 13 residues. CDR3 coding DNA: TGTGCCAGCAGTTTTTCTCGCGTAGATGGGCAGTTCTTC. It encodes CASSFSRVDGQFF.

This chain links TRBV6-2 or TRBV6-3 with TRBJ2-7; perhaps TRBD2 as D (6 bases). CDR1 and CDR2 (germline): MNHEY, SVGEGT. This CDR3 spans 15 amino acids. The V gene lost 0 bases and the J gene lost 0 bases, with 9 bases spanning the gap. This chain's CDR3 is CASSYSSGASYEQYF. CDR3 bases: TGTGCCAGCAGTTACTCTAGCGGAGCCTCCTACGAGCAGTACTTC.

V is TRBV3-1 and J is TRBJ2-3; 9 bases line up with TRBD1. CDR1 is LGHDT and CDR2 is YNNKEL in the germline V gene (reference sequence). The CDR3 has 14 amino acids. V was pared by 2 bases and J by 6 bases, with 3 bases of the junction left unmatched. The CDR3 nucleotides are TGTGCCAGCAGCCAACTGGGACAGGGTGATACGCAGTATTTT. Translation: CASSQLGQGDTQYF.